This TCR beta chain was recorded in a study of cytomegalovirus exposure and HLA in healthy donors. This PCR relied on a set of 60 Vbeta primers and 13 Jbeta primers. Clones were sequenced by immunoSEQ multiplex PCR, and TCRdb holds only the in-frame ones, with some missing. Of fewer than 150,000 clones in the sample, around 82% were seen once. The CDR3 covers 16 residues. Germline assignment: CDR1 MNHEY and CDR2 SMNVEV (reference sequence). Trimming took 0 bases from V and 1 from J; bases not matched to a gene: 5. This clonotype was sampled from a man in his fifties or sixties in good health and CMV-seronegative. Sequencing input: PBMCs. The chain combines TRBV27 with TRBJ1-1; TRBD1 agrees at 7 bases. CDR3 sequence: CASSLSGDRPNTEAFF. In DNA, the CDR3 is TGTGCCAGCAGTTTATCGGGGGACAGACCGAACACTGAAGCTTTCTTT.